This T cell receptor (beta chain) comes out of a study of cytomegalovirus exposure and HLA in healthy donors. Findings and caveats of the study: High sensitivity and specificity were reportedly achieved when the classifier diagnosed cytomegalovirus status. In vitro assays verified that three CMV-associated chains recognized CMV antigens specifically.

Assay used: immunoSEQ multiplex PCR; TCRdb lists only in-frame clones, some missing. Altogether about 65,000 clones are present, 92% being singletons, with the ten largest covering 1.3%. With regard to this clone: The antigen is not known.

This clonotype was sampled from a woman under 30 in good health and CMV-seronegative. The sequenced sample was PBMCs.

This CDR3 reads CASSEPGQLYGYTF. In nucleotides, the CDR3 is TGTGCCAGCAGCGAGCCGGGACAGCTGTATGGCTACACCTTC. The V and J genes are TRBV7-9 and TRBJ1-2; 7 bases fit TRBD1. With V trimmed by 5 bases and J by 5 bases, 8 bases remained unmatched. Per germline, CDR1 SEHNR and CDR2 FQNEAQ (reference sequence). The CDR3 runs 14 residues.